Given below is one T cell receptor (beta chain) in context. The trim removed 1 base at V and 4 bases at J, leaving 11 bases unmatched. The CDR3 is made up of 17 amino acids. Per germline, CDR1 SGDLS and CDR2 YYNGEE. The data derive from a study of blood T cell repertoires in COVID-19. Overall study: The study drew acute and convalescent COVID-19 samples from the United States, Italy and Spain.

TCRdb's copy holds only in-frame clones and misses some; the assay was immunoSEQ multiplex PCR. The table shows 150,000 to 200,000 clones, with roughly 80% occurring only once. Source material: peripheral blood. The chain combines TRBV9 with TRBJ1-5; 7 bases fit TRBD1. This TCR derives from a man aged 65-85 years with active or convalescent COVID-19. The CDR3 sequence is CASSVKYRQGGNQPQHF. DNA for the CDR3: TGTGCCAGCAGCGTAAAATACAGACAGGGTGGAAATCAGCCCCAGCATTTT.